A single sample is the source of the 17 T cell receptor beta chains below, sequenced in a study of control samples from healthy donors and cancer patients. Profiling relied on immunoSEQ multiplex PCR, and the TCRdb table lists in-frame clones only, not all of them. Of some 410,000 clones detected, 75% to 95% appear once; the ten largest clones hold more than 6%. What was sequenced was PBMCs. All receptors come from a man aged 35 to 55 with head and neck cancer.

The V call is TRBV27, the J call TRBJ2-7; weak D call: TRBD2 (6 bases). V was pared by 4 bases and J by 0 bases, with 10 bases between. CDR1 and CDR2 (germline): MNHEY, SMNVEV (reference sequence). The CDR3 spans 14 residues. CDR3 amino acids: CASSWGSGSYEQYF. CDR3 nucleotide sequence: TGTGCCAGCAGTTGGGGTAGCGGCTCCTACGAGCAGTACTTC.

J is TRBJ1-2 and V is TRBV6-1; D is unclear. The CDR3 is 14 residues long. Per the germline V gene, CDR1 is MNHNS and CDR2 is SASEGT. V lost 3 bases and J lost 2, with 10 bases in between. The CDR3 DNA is TGTGCCAGCAGTGACCCGGGAGGCAACTATGGCTACACCTTC. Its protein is CASSDPGGNYGYTF.

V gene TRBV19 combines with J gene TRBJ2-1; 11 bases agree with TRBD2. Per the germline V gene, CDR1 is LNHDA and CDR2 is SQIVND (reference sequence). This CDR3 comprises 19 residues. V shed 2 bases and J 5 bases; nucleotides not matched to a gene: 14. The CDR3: CASSIRGSSGRKGDNEQFF. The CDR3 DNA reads TGTGCCAGTAGTATAAGAGGCTCTAGCGGGAGGAAAGGAGACAATGAGCAGTTCTTC.

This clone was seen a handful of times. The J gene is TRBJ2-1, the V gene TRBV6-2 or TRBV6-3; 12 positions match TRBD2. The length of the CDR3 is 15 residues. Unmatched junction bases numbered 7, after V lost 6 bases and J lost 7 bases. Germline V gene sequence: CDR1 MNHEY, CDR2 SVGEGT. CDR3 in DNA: TGTGCCAGCAGCCGTGGGACTAGCGGGTCGAATGAGCAGTTCTTC. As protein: CASSRGTSGSNEQFF.

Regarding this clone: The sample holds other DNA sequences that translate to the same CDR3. The CDR3 is CASSEGQGPYEQYF. The CDR3 DNA is TGCGCCAGCAGCGAAGGACAGGGGCCCTACGAGCAGTACTTC. The V and J genes are TRBV5-1 and TRBJ2-7; 9 nucleotides match TRBD1. J was trimmed by 2 bases and V by 4 bases; bases with no gene match: 4. In germline, CDR1 is SGHRS, CDR2 YFSETQ. This CDR3 has 14 residues.

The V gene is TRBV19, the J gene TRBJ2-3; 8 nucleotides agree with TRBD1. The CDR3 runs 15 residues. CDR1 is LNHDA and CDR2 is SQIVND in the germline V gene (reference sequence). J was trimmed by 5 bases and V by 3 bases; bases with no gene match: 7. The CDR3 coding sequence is TGTGCCAGTAGTATGAGCAGGGGGCTGGTAGATACGCAGTATTTT. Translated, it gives CASSMSRGLVDTQYF.

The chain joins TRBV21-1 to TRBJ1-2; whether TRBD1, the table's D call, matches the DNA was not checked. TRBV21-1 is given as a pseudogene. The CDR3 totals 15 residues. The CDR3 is CASRRRGGANYGYTF. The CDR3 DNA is TGTGCCAGCAGGCGAAGAGGGGGAGCTAACTATGGCTACACCTTC.

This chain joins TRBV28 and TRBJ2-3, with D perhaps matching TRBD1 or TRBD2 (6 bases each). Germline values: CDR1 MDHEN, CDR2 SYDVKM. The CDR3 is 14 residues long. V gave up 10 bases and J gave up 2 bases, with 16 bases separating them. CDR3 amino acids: CAIRGLKTTDTQYF. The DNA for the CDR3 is TGTGCCATCAGGGGACTTAAAACCACAGATACGCAGTATTTT.

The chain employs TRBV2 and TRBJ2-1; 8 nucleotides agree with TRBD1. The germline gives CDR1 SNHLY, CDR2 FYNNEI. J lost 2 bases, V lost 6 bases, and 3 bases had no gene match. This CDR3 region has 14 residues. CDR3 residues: CASRGQGAYNEQFF. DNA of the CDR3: TGTGCCAGCAGAGGACAGGGAGCCTACAATGAGCAGTTCTTC. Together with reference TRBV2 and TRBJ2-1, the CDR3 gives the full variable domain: EPEVTQTPSHQVTQMGQEVILRCVPISNHLYFYWYRQILGQKVEFLVSFYNNEISEKSEIFDDQFSVERPDGSNFTLKIRSTKLEDSAMYFCASRGQGAYNEQFFGPGTRLTVL.

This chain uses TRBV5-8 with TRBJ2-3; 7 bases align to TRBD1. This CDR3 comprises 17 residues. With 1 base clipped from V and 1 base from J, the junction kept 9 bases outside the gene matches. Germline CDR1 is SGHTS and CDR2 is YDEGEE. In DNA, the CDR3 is TGTGCCAGCAGCTTGTGGACAGGCTCAGGGGGCACAGATACGCAGTATTTT. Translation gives CASSLWTGSGGTDTQYF. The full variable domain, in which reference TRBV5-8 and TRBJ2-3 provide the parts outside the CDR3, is EAGVTQSPTHLIKTRGQQATLRCSPISGHTSVYWYQQALGLGLQFLLWYDEGEERNRGNFPPRFSGRQFPNYSSELNVNALELEDSALYLCASSLWTGSGGTDTQYFGPGTRLTVL.

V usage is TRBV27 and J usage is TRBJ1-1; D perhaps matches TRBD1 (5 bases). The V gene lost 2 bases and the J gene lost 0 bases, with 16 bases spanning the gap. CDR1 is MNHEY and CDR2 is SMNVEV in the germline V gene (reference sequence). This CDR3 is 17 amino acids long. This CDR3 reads CASSLKLTGTMNTEAFF. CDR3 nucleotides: TGTGCCAGCAGTTTAAAGTTAACAGGAACAATGAACACTGAAGCTTTCTTT.

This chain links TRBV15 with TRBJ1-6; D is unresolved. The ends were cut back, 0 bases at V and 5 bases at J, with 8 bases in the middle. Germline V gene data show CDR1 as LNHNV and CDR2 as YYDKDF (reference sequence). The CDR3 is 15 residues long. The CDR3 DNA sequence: TGTGCCACCAGCAGAGATACCCCAAATAATTCACCCCTCCACTTT. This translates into CATSRDTPNNSPLHF.

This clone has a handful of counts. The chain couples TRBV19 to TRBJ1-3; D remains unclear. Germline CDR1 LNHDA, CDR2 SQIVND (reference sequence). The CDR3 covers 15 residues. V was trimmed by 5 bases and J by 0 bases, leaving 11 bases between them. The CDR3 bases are TGTGCCAGTAGTGGTACAGTCGACTCTGGAAACACCATATATTTT. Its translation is CASSGTVDSGNTIYF. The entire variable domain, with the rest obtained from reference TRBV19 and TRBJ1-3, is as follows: DGGITQSPKYLFRKEGQNVTLSCEQNLNHDAMYWYRQDPGQGLRLIYYSQIVNDFQKGDIAEGYSVSREKKESFPLTVTSAQKNPTAFYLCASSGTVDSGNTIYFGEGSWLTVV.

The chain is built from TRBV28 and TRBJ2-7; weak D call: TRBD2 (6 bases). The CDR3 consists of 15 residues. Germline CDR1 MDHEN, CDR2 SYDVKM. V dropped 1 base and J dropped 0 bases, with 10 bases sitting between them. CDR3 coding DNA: TGTGCCAGCAGTTTATACCCCGGGAGCTCCTACGAGCAGTACTTC. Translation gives CASSLYPGSSYEQYF.

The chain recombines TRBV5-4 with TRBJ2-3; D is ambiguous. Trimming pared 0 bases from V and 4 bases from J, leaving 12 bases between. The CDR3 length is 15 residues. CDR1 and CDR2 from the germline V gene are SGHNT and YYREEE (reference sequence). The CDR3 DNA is TGTGCCAGCAGCTTGGACCCGGGTATATCAGATACGCAGTATTTT. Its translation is CASSLDPGISDTQYF.

The CDR3 coding sequence is TGTGCCATCAGTGAACCACCGGGGGAGAGTAGTGAAAAACTGTTTTTT. As protein: CAISEPPGESSEKLFF. The chain recombines TRBV10-3 with TRBJ1-4, with D perhaps matching TRBD1 (5 bases). Germline assignment: CDR1 ENHRY and CDR2 SYGVKD. V was clipped by 3 bases and J by 7 bases, with 18 bases between them. The CDR3 runs 16 residues.

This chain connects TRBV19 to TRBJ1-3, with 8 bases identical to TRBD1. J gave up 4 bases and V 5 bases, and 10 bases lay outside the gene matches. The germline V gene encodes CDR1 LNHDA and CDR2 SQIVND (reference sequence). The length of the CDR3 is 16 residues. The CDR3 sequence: CASSVQGDASGNTIYF. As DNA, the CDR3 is TGTGCCAGTAGTGTACAGGGGGATGCCTCCGGAAACACCATATATTTT.